These 24 T cell receptor beta chains originate from one sample sequenced in a study of blood T cells in healthy people across ages. For the second PCR, which ran for about 6 to 11 cycles, a sample-barcoded 5' primer and a J-beta primer mix were used. TCRdb recomputed calls from the 5' RACE reads with MiXCR, one row per CDR3 protein. The table shows about a million distinct CDR3 sequences, with about 51% occurring only once. The source material was blood. Receptors originate from a woman aged 55-75 years in good health.

This clonotype was seen a handful of times. The V call is TRBV4-3, the J call TRBJ2-1, with 13 bases aligning to TRBD2. The CDR3 consists of 16 residues. The V segment lost 0 bases and the J segment 8 bases; nucleotides outside the gene matches: 4. In germline, CDR1 is LGHNA, CDR2 YSLEER. CDR3 DNA sequence: TGCGCCAGCAGCCAAGAGACTAGCGGGAGGTTTGATGAGCAGTTCTTC. Its protein product is CASSQETSGRFDEQFF.

The chain links TRBV13 to TRBJ2-1; possible D gene TRBD2, 6 bases. The length of the CDR3 is 14 residues. Germline assignment: CDR1 PRHDT and CDR2 FYEKMQ (reference sequence). V was pared by 8 bases and J by 10 bases, with 21 bases between. The DNA for the CDR3 is TGTGCCAGCGTCAAACGGGACTCCTTCCGGGAGCAGTTCTTC. It yields the protein CASVKRDSFREQFF.

Here the CDR3 DNA reads TGCAGTGCTAGAAACGTCCCGTACAATGAGCAGTTCTTC. This encodes CSARNVPYNEQFF. V is TRBV20-1 and J is TRBJ2-1; D not resolved. The CDR3 runs to 13 residues. V was clipped by 2 bases and J by 4 bases, with 9 bases between them. Germline CDR1 and CDR2: DFQATT and SNEGSKA (reference sequence).

The rearrangement joins TRBV20-1 to TRBJ2-7; no firm D call. The V gene's germline CDR1 is DFQATT and CDR2 SNEGSKA (reference sequence). The CDR3 sequence is 14 residues long. With 5 bases removed from V and 2 bases from J, the gap between germline ends came to 16 bases. Here the CDR3 reads CSAERRSSTYEQYF. The CDR3 coding sequence is TGCAGTGCTGAAAGGCGCTCTTCTACCTACGAGCAGTACTTC.

Notes on this clonotype: Germline is not matched at one junction end, which may reflect a read error. This rearrangement joins TRBV7-6 to TRBJ2-2; D is perhaps TRBD1 or TRBD2 (5 bases each). Looked up from germline, CDR1 is SGHVS and CDR2 is FNYEAQ. This CDR3 has 14 amino acids. The CDR3 DNA follows: TGTGCCAGCAGCGTAGCGCGCAGGGTAGGGGAGCTGTTTTTT. Translating gives CASSVARRVGELFF. Together with reference TRBV7-6 and TRBJ2-2, the CDR3 gives the full variable domain: GAGVSQSPRYKVTKRGQDVALRCDPISGHVSLYWYRQALGQGPEFLTYFNYEAQQDKSGLPNDRFSAERPEGSISTLTIQRTEQRDSAMYRCASSVARRVGELFFGEGSRLTVL.

This clonotype turned up a few times. The CDR3 DNA reads as TGTGCCAGCAGCGTAGTAAGAGGTTGGGGCGGGAGGGCACACGAGCAGTACTTC. Its translation: CASSVVRGWGGRAHEQYF. The rearrangement uses TRBV9 and TRBJ2-4; TRBD2 matches at 9 bases. With the DNA end fitting TRBJ2-7 better, the J assignment may be wrong. This CDR3 has 18 residues. Germline assignment: CDR1 SGDLS and CDR2 YYNGEE.

This clonotype was observed once. The CDR3: CSTNRGTDYSNQPQHF. In DNA form, the CDR3 reads TGCAGTACTAATAGAGGGACAGATTATAGCAATCAGCCCCAGCATTTT. The gene calls are TRBV20-1 and TRBJ1-5, with 7 bases fitting TRBD1. Germline-derived CDR1 and CDR2 are DFQATT and SNEGSKA (reference sequence). J gave up 0 bases and V 8 bases, and 13 bases lay outside the gene matches. The CDR3 sequence is 16 residues long.

V is TRBV20-1 and J is TRBJ2-5; no clear D. This CDR3 has 16 amino acids. From germline, CDR1 is DFQATT and CDR2 SNEGSKA (reference sequence). V dropped 0 bases and J dropped 5 bases, with 19 bases sitting between them. This chain's CDR3 is CSARDRTLGVGETQYF. The CDR3 region has the DNA TGCAGTGCTAGAGATCGGACGTTGGGCGTTGGGGAGACCCAGTACTTC.

The V call is TRBV12-3 or TRBV12-4, the J call TRBJ1-5, with D perhaps matching TRBD1 (5 bases). The CDR3 runs 15 residues. V lost 5 bases, J lost 4 bases, and 15 bases lay in between. In nucleotides, the CDR3 is TGTGCCAGCAGTGCCCAGACAGTACTTAATCAGCCCCAGCATTTT. It translates to CASSAQTVLNQPQHF.

The rearrangement joins TRBV5-1 to TRBJ2-2, with D possibly matching TRBD2 (6 bases). Trimming left V 0 bases short and J 12 bases short, with 24 bases between. The CDR3 is 17 residues long. Germline V CDR1 and CDR2: SGHRS, YFSETQ. Written as DNA, the CDR3 is TGCGCCAGCAGCTTGGGTCTGGAGGGCAGACTCACCGAGAAGCTGTTTTTT. Amino acids: CASSLGLEGRLTEKLFF.

This clonotype was observed a few times. V and J are TRBV18 and TRBJ1-2; possible D gene TRBD1, 5 bases. With 2 bases removed from V and 4 bases from J, the gap between germline ends came to 14 bases. The CDR3 loop spans 15 amino acids. CDR1 KGHSH and CDR2 LQKENI come from the germline V gene. This CDR3 is CASSPAQESGYGYTF. The CDR3 DNA reads as TGTGCCAGCTCACCAGCACAGGAGAGTGGCTATGGCTACACCTTC. Full variable domain (rest looked up from reference TRBV18 and TRBJ1-2): NAGVMQNPRHLVRRRGQEARLRCSPMKGHSHVYWYRQLPEEGLKFMVYLQKENIIDESGMPKERFSAEFPKEGPSILRIQQVVRGDSAAYFCASSPAQESGYGYTFGSGTRLTVV.

Only a few counts were recorded for this clonotype. This CDR3 is CASSPEVYGYTF. The CDR3 nucleotides read TGTGCCAGCAGTCCCGAGGTCTATGGCTACACCTTC. The chain has TRBV12-3 or TRBV12-4 and TRBJ1-2, with D unresolved. The CDR3 sequence is 12 residues long. V gave up 5 bases and J gave up 4 bases, with 8 bases separating them.

This clonotype showed up just once. V usage is TRBV14 and J usage is TRBJ2-1, with 8 bases fitting TRBD2. Trimming removed 1 base from V and 10 bases from J; junction bases left unmatched: 15. The CDR3 spans 17 residues. Germline CDR1 SGHDN, CDR2 FVKESK. CDR3 DNA: TGTGCCAGCAGCCAAGTAATAGCGGGGCCTCACCCCTACGAGCAGTTCTTC. It specifies CASSQVIAGPHPYEQFF.

The rearrangement uses TRBV11-2 and TRBJ2-5, with D tentatively TRBD2 (6 bases). Trimming pared 4 bases from V and 2 bases from J, leaving 14 bases between. Germline V gene sequence: CDR1 SGHAT, CDR2 FQNNGV. CDR3 size: 15 residues. This CDR3 reads CASSSDGGWQETQYF. The CDR3 DNA reads TGTGCCAGCAGCTCCGATGGGGGGTGGCAAGAGACCCAGTACTTC.

A few counts support this clonotype. The chain recombines TRBV7-2 with TRBJ2-7, with TRBD1 identical over 8 bases. There are 14 residues in the CDR3. J gave up 3 bases and V 3 bases, and 4 bases lay outside the gene matches. Germline V gene lookup returns CDR1 SGHTA and CDR2 FQGNSA. The CDR3 nucleotides are TGTGCCAGCAGCTTGGGACAGGATCTCTACGAGCAGTACTTC. Its protein product is CASSLGQDLYEQYF.

Note on this clonotype: A read error may account for a junction end that differs from germline. The V gene is TRBV9, the J gene TRBJ2-3; a possible D gene is TRBD1 (6 bases). Germline V gene data show CDR1 as SGDLS and CDR2 as YYNGEE. This CDR3 has 13 residues. CDR3 nucleotides: TGCGCCAGCAGCGTCAGGGGCGCAGATACGCAGTATTTT. This gives the protein CASSVRGADTQYF. Full variable domain (outside the CDR3, taken from reference TRBV9 and TRBJ2-3): DSGVTQTPKHLITATGQRVTLRCSPRSGDLSVYWYQQSLDQGLQFLIQYYNGEERAKGNILERFSAQQFPDLHSELNLSSLELGDSALYFCASSVRGADTQYFGPGTRLTVL.

The table lists this clonotype with a few counts. The J gene is TRBJ1-2, the V gene TRBV30; D is unclear. The CDR3 has 13 amino acids. Germline CDR1 and CDR2: GTSNPN and SVGIG (reference sequence). The V gene lost 7 bases and the J gene lost 0 bases, with 12 bases spanning the gap. CDR3 sequence (DNA): TGTGCCTCCCCGTCAGGAGCTAACTATGGCTACACCTTC. This codes for CASPSGANYGYTF. The entire variable domain, with the rest obtained from reference TRBV30 and TRBJ1-2, is as follows: SQTIHQWPATLVQPVGSPLSLECTVEGTSNPNLYWYRQAAGRGLQLLFYSVGIGQISSEVPQNLSASRPQDRQFILSSKKLLLSDSGFYLCASPSGANYGYTFGSGTRLTVV.

The chain has TRBV4-3 and TRBJ2-1; D is perhaps TRBD1 (6 bases). Trimming stripped 1 base from V and 13 bases from J, with 20 bases between. CDR3 size: 15 residues. Germline CDR1 and CDR2: LGHNA and YSLEER. The CDR3 loop reads CASSQGQAPQETQFF. CDR3 bases: TGCGCCAGCAGCCAAGGACAGGCTCCCCAAGAGACCCAGTTCTTC.

This clonotype came up a few times. The V call is TRBV7-2, the J call TRBJ2-1; no definite D call. Germline CDR1 and CDR2: SGHTA and FQGNSA. The V end lost 2 bases, the J end lost 7 bases, and 9 bases lay between the germline ends. The CDR3 runs 13 residues. CDR3 bases: TGTGCCAGCAGCTTATCATCCGGGAATGAGCAGTTCTTC. This gives the protein CASSLSSGNEQFF.

This rearrangement joins TRBV6-2 or TRBV6-3 to TRBJ2-1; 8 nucleotides match TRBD2. J was trimmed by 2 bases and V by 6 bases; bases with no gene match: 6. Germline V gene lookup returns CDR1 MNHEY and CDR2 SVGEGT. The CDR3 loop spans 15 amino acids. The CDR3 DNA is TGTGCCAGCAGACCACTAGCGGTAACCTACAATGAGCAGTTCTTC. Translation: CASRPLAVTYNEQFF.

In its sample, this clonotype was seen a few times. The chain couples TRBV29-1 to TRBJ1-1; the match to TRBD1 covers 8 bases. After removal of 7 bases from V and 4 bases from J, the junction contained 14 bases not matched to a gene. The CDR3 spans 15 residues. Germline CDR1 reads SQVTM; CDR2 reads ANQGSEA. The CDR3 bases are TGCAGCGCTTCGGGACAGGTCGTTGTGGGCACTGAAGCTTTCTTT. Protein: CSASGQVVVGTEAFF.

The chain combines TRBV29-1 with TRBJ2-5; the D call may be TRBD1 or TRBD2 (6 bases each). The V end was cut by 6 bases, the J end by 4 bases, with 18 bases between. Germline V gene lookup returns CDR1 SQVTM and CDR2 ANQGSEA. The CDR3 extends over 14 amino acids. DNA for the CDR3: TGCAGCGTGGTTCTCGGGGGCTCTCGAGAGACCCAGTACTTC. As protein: CSVVLGGSRETQYF.

V gene TRBV27 combines with J gene TRBJ2-1; perhaps TRBD2 as D (6 bases). The CDR3 has 15 residues. Germline V gene sequence: CDR1 MNHEY, CDR2 SMNVEV (reference sequence). Deletions cut 3 bases from V and 3 bases from J, with 12 bases between. This CDR3 reads CASSFLGTGYNEQFF. The DNA for the CDR3 is TGTGCCAGCAGTTTCCTAGGGACTGGCTACAATGAGCAGTTCTTC.

This rearrangement joins TRBV13 to TRBJ2-5; maybe TRBD1 (5 bases). With 6 bases removed from V and 0 bases from J, the gap between germline ends came to 14 bases. Germline V lookup: CDR1 PRHDT, CDR2 FYEKMQ (reference sequence). There are 15 residues in the CDR3. CDR3 residues: CASSRTQGYQETQYF. DNA for the CDR3: TGTGCCAGCAGTCGAACTCAGGGATACCAAGAGACCCAGTACTTC.